The 2 T cell receptor beta chains given below trace back to one sample, sequenced in a study of regulatory T cells in long-lasting Graves disease. With iRepertoire HTBI primers and Arm-PCR of CDR3 regions, TCR beta libraries were built. Via MiXCR, TCRdb re-called the multiplex PCR reads, giving one row per CDR3 protein. The sample contains around 400,000 distinct CDR3 sequences, around 24% of which appear only once. Time point reported: persistent/refractory GD, antithyroid drugs over 5 years with positive TRAb. The TCR library was made from RNA extracted from PBMCs. Sequenced material: peripheral blood mononuclear cells (PBMCs), taken when the disease was refractory, from a patient treated with antithyroid drugs. The receptors derive from a female donor with Graves disease.

This rearrangement joins TRBV5-1 to TRBJ2-1; 16 bases fit TRBD2. The germline V gene encodes CDR1 SGHRS and CDR2 YFSETQ. This CDR3 region has 17 residues. After removal of 4 bases from V and 9 bases from J, the junction contained 10 bases not matched to a gene. Here the CDR3 DNA reads TGCGCCAGCAGCGCCGGGACTAGCGGGAGGGCAATGGGTGAGCAGTTCTTC. It is translated as CASSAGTSGRAMGEQFF.

The rearrangement links TRBV30 to TRBJ1-3; D call uncertain. The germline V gene has CDR1 GTSNPN and CDR2 SVGIG (reference sequence). The CDR3 spans 11 residues. V was trimmed by 7 bases and J by 2 bases, leaving 6 bases between them. The CDR3 here is CASSAGNTIYF. The CDR3 region has the DNA TGTGCCTCCTCCGCTGGAAACACCATATATTTT.